The TCR beta chain under discussion was sequenced for a study of blood T cell repertoires in COVID-19. Turning to the study itself: Sites in the United States, Italy and Spain provided acute and convalescent COVID-19 samples. The analysed material was cDNA or gDNA that came from T cells, B-cell-depleted T cells, or PBMCs.

The V gene end was trimmed by 3 bases and the J gene end by 8 bases; junction bases not matched to a gene: 8. Germline V gene lookup returns CDR1 LGHDT and CDR2 YNNKEL (reference sequence). The CDR3 covers 15 residues. Sequenced by immunoSEQ multiplex PCR; TCRdb stores in-frame clones only, minus some. Of about 100,000 clones in the sample, 70% to 85% were seen once. The source is a woman at least 80 years old with active or convalescent COVID-19. Source material: peripheral blood. The chain recombines TRBV3-1 (or the pseudogene TRBV3-2) with TRBJ1-4; 8 bases map to TRBD1. Here the CDR3 DNA reads TGTGCCAGCAGCCAGAGACAGGGGAAAAACGAAAAACTGTTTTTT. It is translated as CASSQRQGKNEKLFF.